The sequence of this T cell receptor beta chain was determined in a study of CD8 T cells in ankylosing spondylitis. Study results and caveats: Some motif variants had been reported before (in reactive arthritis synovial fluid and blood).

TCRdb called the 5' RACE reads again in MiXCR, with one record for every CDR3 protein. Altogether roughly 250,000 distinct CDR3 sequences are present, 10% to 13% being singletons, with the ten largest covering around 2.6%. This clonotype was detected ten times or more. As yet, its antigen is unknown. V lost 5 bases to trimming and J lost 0 bases, with 12 bases between them. Germline-derived CDR1 and CDR2 are SNHLY and FYNNEI. CDR3 length: 15 amino acids. V gene TRBV2 combines with J gene TRBJ2-3; D may be TRBD1 (6 bases). Sample: blood, either unsorted or a sorted T cell fraction (not recorded which). The TCR comes from a male donor with ankylosing spondylitis or in good health (not recorded which). Here the CDR3 reads CASSIGTMSTDTQYF. The CDR3 bases are TGTGCCAGCAGTATCGGGACAATGAGCACAGATACGCAGTATTTT. The full variable domain, rest sourced from reference TRBV2 and TRBJ2-3, is EPEVTQTPSHQVTQMGQEVILRCVPISNHLYFYWYRQILGQKVEFLVSFYNNEISEKSEIFDDQFSVERPDGSNFTLKIRSTKLEDSAMYFCASSIGTMSTDTQYFGPGTRLTVL.